The T cell receptor (beta chain) under discussion was sequenced for a study of blood T cell repertoires in COVID-19. Study as a whole: Specimens from acute and convalescent COVID-19 originated in the United States, Italy and Spain.

The V gene's germline CDR1 is SGHTA and CDR2 FQGNSA. This CDR3 region has 13 residues. V was clipped by 3 bases and J by 4 bases, with 9 bases between them. A Seattle source enrolled patients during active infection and followed them longitudinally. Original processing notes: Amplification with reference gene primers provided the estimates of nucleated cell counts. Some clones are missing from TCRdb's copy, which holds only in-frame ones; the method was immunoSEQ multiplex PCR. V and J calls and clone size are given by that table; D and trimming were obtained from the DNA. Of around 210,000 clones listed, 70% to 85% are singletons.

The chain links TRBV7-2 to TRBJ2-5; perhaps TRBD2 as D (5 bases). This receptor was identified in a woman aged 80 or over with COVID-19, enrolled during active disease. Sequenced sample: peripheral blood. DNA of the CDR3: TGTGCCAGCAGCTTTCCTAGCCTAGAGACCCAGTACTTC. Amino acids: CASSFPSLETQYF.